Presented here are 8 T cell receptor beta chains from one specimen sequenced in a study of blood T cells in healthy people across ages. Together with a sample-barcoded 5' primer, a J-beta primer mix was included in a second PCR lasting 7 to 11 cycles. TCRdb reanalysed the 5' RACE reads using MiXCR and keeps one entry per CDR3 protein. The top ten hold roughly 22% of the sample, which has 700,000 to 950,000 distinct CDR3 sequences, 55% to 75% seen once. Material for sequencing was blood. The receptors were gathered from a man aged 30 to 39 in good health.

This clonotype was detected only a few times. The chain uses TRBV12-3 or TRBV12-4 and TRBJ2-4; D ambiguous. The J call could be wrong; TRBJ2-7 is a better fit for the DNA end. The CDR3 spans 13 residues. CDR3 in amino acids: CASSGSDRYEQYF. The CDR3, as DNA: TGTGCCAGCAGTGGGTCAGATCGCTACGAGCAGTACTTC.

On this clonotype itself: Mismatch with germline at one junction end may stem from a read error. The chain uses TRBV27 and TRBJ1-5; TRBD1 matches 7 bases. Germline V gene data show CDR1 as MNHEY and CDR2 as SMNVEV (reference sequence). This CDR3 comprises 14 residues. The CDR3, as DNA: TGTGCCAGCAGCTGGGGGACAGTCAATCAGCTCCAGCATTTT. Translated: CASSWGTVNQLQHF.

The chain is built from TRBV6-5 and TRBJ2-3; tentatively, D is TRBD2 (5 bases). From germline, CDR1 is MNHEY and CDR2 SVGAGI. The V end was cut by 2 bases, the J end by 2 bases, with 11 bases between. The CDR3 is 15 amino acids. The CDR3 nucleotides are TGTGCCAGCAGTTACACTAGTCCGCCCACAGATACGCAGTATTTT. This encodes CASSYTSPPTDTQYF.

The chain uses TRBV4-1 and TRBJ2-4, with 9 bases matching TRBD1. With the DNA end fitting TRBJ2-7 better, the J assignment may be wrong. The CDR3 has 17 amino acids. The germline V gene encodes CDR1 MGHRA and CDR2 YSYEKL. The CDR3 DNA is TGCGCCAGCAGCCAAGACGGCCGGGACAGGGTTTCCTACGAGCAGTACTTC. It specifies CASSQDGRDRVSYEQYF.

The V and J genes are TRBV9 and TRBJ2-5; maybe TRBD2 (6 bases). Germline V lookup: CDR1 SGDLS, CDR2 YYNGEE. V was shortened by 3 bases and J by 7 bases, with 10 bases between the two germline ends. This CDR3 contains 12 residues. The CDR3 region has the DNA TGTGCCAGCAGCGCTGGGGGGAGGACCCAGTACTTC. This encodes CASSAGGRTQYF.

The chain combines TRBV15 with TRBJ2-3; 7 nucleotides match TRBD1. CDR3 length: 14 amino acids. The V gene end was trimmed by 6 bases and the J gene end by 0 bases; junction bases not matched to a gene: 3. The germline V gene has CDR1 LNHNV and CDR2 YYDKDF (reference sequence). CDR3 DNA sequence: TGTGCCACCAGAACGGGACAGAGCACAGATACGCAGTATTTT. This encodes CATRTGQSTDTQYF.

Note on this clonotype: At one end the junction does not follow the germline gene, possibly because of a read error. This chain connects TRBV7-7 to TRBJ2-1; no definite D call. The CDR3 has 14 amino acids. CDR1 is SSHAT and CDR2 is FNYEAQ in the germline V gene (reference sequence). The CDR3 nucleotides read TGTGCTAGCAGCTTAGATGGTGGGCCGGGTGAGCAGTTCTTC. This translates into CASSLDGGPGEQFF. Drawing the rest from reference TRBV7-7 and TRBJ2-1, the complete variable domain is GAGVSQSPRYKVTKRGQDVTLRCDPISSHATLYWYQQALGQGPEFLTYFNYEAQPDKSGLPSDRFSAERPEGSISTLTIQRTEQRDSAMYRCASSLDGGPGEQFFGPGTRLTVL.

The chain couples TRBV20-1 to TRBJ2-6, with 7 bases that match TRBD1. The CDR3 is made up of 18 amino acids. V was clipped by 5 bases and J by 0 bases; unmatched bases: 13. Germline-derived CDR1 and CDR2 are DFQATT and SNEGSKA (reference sequence). The CDR3 loop is CSALSTGLLISGANVLTF. As DNA, the CDR3 is TGCAGTGCTCTCTCGACAGGGTTACTTATCTCTGGGGCCAACGTCCTGACTTTC.